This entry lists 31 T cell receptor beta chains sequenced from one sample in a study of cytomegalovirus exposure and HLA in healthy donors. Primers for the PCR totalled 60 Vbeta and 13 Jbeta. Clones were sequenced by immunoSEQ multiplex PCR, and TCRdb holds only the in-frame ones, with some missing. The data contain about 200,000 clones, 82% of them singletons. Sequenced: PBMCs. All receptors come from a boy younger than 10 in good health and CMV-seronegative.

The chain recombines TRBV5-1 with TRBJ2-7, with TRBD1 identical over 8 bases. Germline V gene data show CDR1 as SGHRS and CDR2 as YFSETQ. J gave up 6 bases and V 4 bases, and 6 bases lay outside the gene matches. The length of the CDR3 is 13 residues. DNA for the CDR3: TGCGCCAGCAGCCCCGACAGGGGAGTCGAGCAGTACTTC. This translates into CASSPDRGVEQYF.

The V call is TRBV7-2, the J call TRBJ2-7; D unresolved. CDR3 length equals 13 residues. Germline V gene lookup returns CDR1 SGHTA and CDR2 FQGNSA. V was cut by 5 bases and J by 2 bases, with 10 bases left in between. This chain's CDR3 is CASSPPPTYEQYF. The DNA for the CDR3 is TGTGCCAGCAGCCCCCCCCCTACCTACGAGCAGTACTTC.

The CDR3 is CASSQGWAGEQYF. CDR3 DNA sequence: TGTGCCAGCAGTCAGGGGTGGGCCGGGGAGCAGTACTTC. The V call is TRBV6-5, the J call TRBJ2-7; tentatively, D is TRBD1 (6 bases). The germline V gene has CDR1 MNHEY and CDR2 SVGAGI. The CDR3 covers 13 residues. Trimming shortened V by 5 bases and J by 7 bases, and 15 bases separated the two germline ends.

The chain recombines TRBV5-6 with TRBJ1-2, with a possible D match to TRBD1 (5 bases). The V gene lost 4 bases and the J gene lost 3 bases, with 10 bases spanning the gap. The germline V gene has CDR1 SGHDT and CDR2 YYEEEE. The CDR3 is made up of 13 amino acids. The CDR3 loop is CASSLRRDYGYTF. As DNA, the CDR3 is TGTGCCAGCAGCCTCCGCAGGGACTATGGCTACACCTTC.

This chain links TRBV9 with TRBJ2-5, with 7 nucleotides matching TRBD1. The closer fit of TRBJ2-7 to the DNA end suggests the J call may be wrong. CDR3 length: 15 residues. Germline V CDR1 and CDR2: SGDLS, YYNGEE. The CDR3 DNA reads TGTGCCAGCAGCGCAGGGGGACAAGGGGGATACGAGCAGTACTTC. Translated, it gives CASSAGGQGGYEQYF.

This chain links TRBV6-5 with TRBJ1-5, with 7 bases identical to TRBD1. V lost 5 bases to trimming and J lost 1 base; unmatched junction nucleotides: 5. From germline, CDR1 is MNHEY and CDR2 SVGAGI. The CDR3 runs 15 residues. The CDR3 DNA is TGTGCCAGCAGTCCCTCGGGACAGAGCAATCAGCCCCAGCATTTT. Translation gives CASSPSGQSNQPQHF.

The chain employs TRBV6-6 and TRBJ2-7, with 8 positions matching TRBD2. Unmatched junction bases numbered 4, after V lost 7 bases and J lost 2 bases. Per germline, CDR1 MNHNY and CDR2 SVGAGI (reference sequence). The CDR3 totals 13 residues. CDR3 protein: CASKTGGAYEQYF. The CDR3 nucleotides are TGTGCCAGCAAGACCGGGGGGGCCTACGAGCAGTACTTC.

In DNA, the CDR3 is TGTGCCAGCAGCCCTAGCGGCCAAGAGACCCAGTACTTC. It codes for CASSPSGQETQYF. This rearrangement joins TRBV7-9 to TRBJ2-5; 7 bases agree with TRBD2. This CDR3 has 13 amino acids. Trimming removed 5 bases from V and 1 base from J; junction bases left unmatched: 1. The germline V gene encodes CDR1 SEHNR and CDR2 FQNEAQ (reference sequence).

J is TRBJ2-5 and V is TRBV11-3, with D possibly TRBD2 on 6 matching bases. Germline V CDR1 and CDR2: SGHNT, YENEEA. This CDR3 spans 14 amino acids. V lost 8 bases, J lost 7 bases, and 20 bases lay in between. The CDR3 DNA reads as TGTGCCAGCGGGGGGAAACTCCCGCCGCGGACCCAGTACTTC. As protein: CASGGKLPPRTQYF.

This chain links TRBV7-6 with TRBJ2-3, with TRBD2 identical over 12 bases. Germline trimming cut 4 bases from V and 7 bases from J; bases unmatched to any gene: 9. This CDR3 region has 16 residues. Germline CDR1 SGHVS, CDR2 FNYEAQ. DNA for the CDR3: TGTGCCAGCAGCTCACTCTCTAGCGGGGGGGCGAATACGCAGTATTTT. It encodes CASSSLSSGGANTQYF.

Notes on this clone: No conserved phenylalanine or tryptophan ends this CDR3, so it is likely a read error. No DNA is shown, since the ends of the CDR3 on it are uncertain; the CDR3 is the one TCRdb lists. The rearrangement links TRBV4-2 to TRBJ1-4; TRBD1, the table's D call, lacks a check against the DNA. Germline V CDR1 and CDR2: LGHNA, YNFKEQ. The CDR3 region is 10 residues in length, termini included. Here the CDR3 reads CASSQPGQQR.

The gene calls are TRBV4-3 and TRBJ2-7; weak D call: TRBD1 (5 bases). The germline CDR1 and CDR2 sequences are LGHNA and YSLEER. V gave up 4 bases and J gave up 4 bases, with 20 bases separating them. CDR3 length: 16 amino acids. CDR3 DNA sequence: TGCGCCAGCAGCCGAGGCGGATATACAGACAGTTACGAGCAGTACTTC. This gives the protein CASSRGGYTDSYEQYF.

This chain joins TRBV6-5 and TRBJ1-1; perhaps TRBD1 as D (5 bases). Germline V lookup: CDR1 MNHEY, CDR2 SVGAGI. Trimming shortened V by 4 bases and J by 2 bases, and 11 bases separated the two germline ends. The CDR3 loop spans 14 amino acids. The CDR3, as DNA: TGTGCCAGCAGTTCTGGGGGGACTAACACTGAAGCTTTCTTT. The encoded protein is CASSSGGTNTEAFF.

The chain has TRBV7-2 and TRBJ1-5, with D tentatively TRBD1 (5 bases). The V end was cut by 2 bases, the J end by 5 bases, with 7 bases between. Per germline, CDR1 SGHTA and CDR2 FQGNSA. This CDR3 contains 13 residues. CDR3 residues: CASSLRRDQPQHF. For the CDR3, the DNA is TGTGCCAGCAGCTTACGCAGGGATCAGCCCCAGCATTTT. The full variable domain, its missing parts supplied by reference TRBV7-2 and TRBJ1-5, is GAGVSQSPSNKVTEKGKDVELRCDPISGHTALYWYRQSLGQGLEFLIYFQGNSAPDKSGLPSDRFSAERTGGSVSTLTIQRTQQEDSAVYLCASSLRRDQPQHFGDGTRLSIL.

Here the CDR3 reads CASSYSGYQETQYF. The DNA of the CDR3 is TGTGCCAGCAGCTATAGCGGGTACCAAGAGACCCAGTACTTC. The chain combines TRBV6-1 with TRBJ2-5; 7 bases align to TRBD2. V shed 6 bases, J shed 0 bases, and the junction held 4 bases outside the gene matches. Germline lookup yields CDR1 MNHNS and CDR2 SASEGT. The CDR3 loop spans 14 amino acids.

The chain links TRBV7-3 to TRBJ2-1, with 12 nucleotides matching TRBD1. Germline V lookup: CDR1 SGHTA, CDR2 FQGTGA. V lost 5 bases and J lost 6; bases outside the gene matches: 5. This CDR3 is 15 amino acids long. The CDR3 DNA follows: TGTGCCAGCAGCCCGGGACAGGGGGCCGGCAATGAGCAGTTCTTC. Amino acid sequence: CASSPGQGAGNEQFF.

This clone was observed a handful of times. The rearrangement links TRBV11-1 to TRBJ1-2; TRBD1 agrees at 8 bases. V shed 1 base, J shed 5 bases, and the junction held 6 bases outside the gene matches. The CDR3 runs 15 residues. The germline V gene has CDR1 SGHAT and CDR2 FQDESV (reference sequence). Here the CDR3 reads CASSLGQGIGYGYTF. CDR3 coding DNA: TGTGCCAGCAGCTTAGGACAGGGGATCGGGTATGGCTACACCTTC.

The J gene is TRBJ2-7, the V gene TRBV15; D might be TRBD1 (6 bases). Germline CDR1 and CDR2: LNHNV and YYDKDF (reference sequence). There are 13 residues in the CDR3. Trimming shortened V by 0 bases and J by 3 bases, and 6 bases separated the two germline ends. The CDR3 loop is CATSREQGYEQYF. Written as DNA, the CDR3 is TGTGCCACCAGCAGAGAACAGGGCTACGAGCAGTACTTC.

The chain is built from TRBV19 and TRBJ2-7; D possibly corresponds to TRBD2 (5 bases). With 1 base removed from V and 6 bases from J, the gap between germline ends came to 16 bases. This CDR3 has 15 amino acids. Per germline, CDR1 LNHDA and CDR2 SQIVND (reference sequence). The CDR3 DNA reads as TGTGCCAGTAGTATAGGTGGACTCATCCCCGGCGAGCAGTACTTC. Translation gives CASSIGGLIPGEQYF. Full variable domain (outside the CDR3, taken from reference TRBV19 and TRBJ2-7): DGGITQSPKYLFRKEGQNVTLSCEQNLNHDAMYWYRQDPGQGLRLIYYSQIVNDFQKGDIAEGYSVSREKKESFPLTVTSAQKNPTAFYLCASSIGGLIPGEQYFGPGTRLTVT.

This CDR3 reads CASSHEAGGYGYTF. The CDR3 coding sequence is TGTGCCAGCAGCCACGAGGCAGGGGGCTATGGCTACACCTTC. The chain carries TRBV4-2 and TRBJ1-2; 7 bases match TRBD1. Losses at the gene ends were 3 bases for V and 4 bases for J; bases not matched to a gene: 5. CDR1 and CDR2 from the germline V gene are LGHNA and YNFKEQ. The CDR3 length is 14 residues.

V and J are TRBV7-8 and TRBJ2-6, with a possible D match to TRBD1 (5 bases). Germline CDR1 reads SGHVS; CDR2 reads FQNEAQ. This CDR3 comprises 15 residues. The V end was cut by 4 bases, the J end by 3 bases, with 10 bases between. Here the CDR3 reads CASSSRGNGANVLTF. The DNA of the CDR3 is TGTGCCAGCAGCTCTAGGGGTAATGGGGCCAACGTCCTGACTTTC.

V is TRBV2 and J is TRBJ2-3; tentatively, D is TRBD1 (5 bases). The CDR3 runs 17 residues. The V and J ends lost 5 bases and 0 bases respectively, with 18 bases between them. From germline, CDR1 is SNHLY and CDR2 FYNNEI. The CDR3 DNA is TGTGCCAGCAGTCCTCTTACCGTGACAGCTAGCACAGATACGCAGTATTTT. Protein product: CASSPLTVTASTDTQYF.

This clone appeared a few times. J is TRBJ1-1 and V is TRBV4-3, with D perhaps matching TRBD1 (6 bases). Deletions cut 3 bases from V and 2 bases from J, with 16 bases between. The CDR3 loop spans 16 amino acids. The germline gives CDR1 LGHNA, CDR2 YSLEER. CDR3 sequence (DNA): TGCGCCAGCAGCCACCTCCTTGACAGGCCCAACACTGAAGCTTTCTTT. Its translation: CASSHLLDRPNTEAFF.

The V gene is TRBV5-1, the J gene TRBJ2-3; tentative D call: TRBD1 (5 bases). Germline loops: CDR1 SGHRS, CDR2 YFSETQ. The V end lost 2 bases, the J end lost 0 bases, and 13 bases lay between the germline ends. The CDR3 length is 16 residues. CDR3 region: CASSFLGRGSTDTQYF. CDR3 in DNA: TGCGCCAGCAGCTTCTTGGGAAGGGGTAGCACAGATACGCAGTATTTT.

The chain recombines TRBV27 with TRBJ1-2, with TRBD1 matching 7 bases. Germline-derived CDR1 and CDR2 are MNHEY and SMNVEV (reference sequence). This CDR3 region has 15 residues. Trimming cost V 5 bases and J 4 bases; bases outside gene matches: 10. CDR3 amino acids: CASSRAGQTGYGYTF. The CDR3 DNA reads TGTGCCAGCAGTCGTGCGGGACAGACGGGCTATGGCTACACCTTC.

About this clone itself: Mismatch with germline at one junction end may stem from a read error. CDR3: CASSHDRDRFFSGVDF. Written as DNA, the CDR3 is TGCGCCAGCAGTCACGACCGGGACAGATTTTTCTCTGGTGTGGACTTC. The chain uses TRBV23-1 and TRBJ2-4; 7 bases fit TRBD1. TRBV23-1 is reported as an ORF; its role is uncertain. This CDR3 has 16 residues.

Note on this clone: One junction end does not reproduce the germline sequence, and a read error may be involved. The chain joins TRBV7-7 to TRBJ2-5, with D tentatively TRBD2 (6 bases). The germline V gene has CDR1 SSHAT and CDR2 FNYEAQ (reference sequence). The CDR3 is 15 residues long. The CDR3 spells CASSLVAGLKETQYF. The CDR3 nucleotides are TGTGCTAGCAGCTTAGTGGCGGGGCTCAAAGAGACCCAGTACTTC.

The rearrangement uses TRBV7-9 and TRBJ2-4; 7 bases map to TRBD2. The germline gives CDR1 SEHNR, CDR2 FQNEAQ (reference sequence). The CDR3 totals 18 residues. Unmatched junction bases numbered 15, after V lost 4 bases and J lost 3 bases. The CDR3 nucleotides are TGTGCCAGCAGCTCAAGTGGCGGGGGTTTCCTAGACAAAAACATTCAGTACTTC. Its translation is CASSSSGGGFLDKNIQYF.

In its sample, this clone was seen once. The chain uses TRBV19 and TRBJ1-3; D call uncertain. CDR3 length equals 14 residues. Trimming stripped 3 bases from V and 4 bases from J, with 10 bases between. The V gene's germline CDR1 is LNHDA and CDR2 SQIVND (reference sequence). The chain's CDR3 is CASSIIGAGNTIYF. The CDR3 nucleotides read TGTGCCAGTAGTATCATCGGTGCGGGAAACACCATATATTTT.

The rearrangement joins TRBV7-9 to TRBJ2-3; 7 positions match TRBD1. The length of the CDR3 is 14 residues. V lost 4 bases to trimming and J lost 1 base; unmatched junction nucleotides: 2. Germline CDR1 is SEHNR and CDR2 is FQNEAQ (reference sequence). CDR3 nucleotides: TGTGCCAGCAGCTACGGACAGGGCACAGATACGCAGTATTTT. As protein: CASSYGQGTDTQYF.

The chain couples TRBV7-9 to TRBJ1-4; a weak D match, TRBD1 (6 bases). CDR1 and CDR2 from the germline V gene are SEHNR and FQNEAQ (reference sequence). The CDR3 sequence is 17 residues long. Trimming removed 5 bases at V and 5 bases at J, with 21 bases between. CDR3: CASSARRGSTLNEKLFF. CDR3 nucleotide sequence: TGTGCCAGCAGCGCTCGCAGGGGCTCCACATTAAATGAAAAACTGTTTTTT. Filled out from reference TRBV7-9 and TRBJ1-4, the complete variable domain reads DTGVSQNPRHKITKRGQNVTFRCDPISEHNRLYWYRQTLGQGPEFLTYFQNEAQLEKSRLLSDRFSAERPKGSFSTLEIQRTEQGDSAMYLCASSARRGSTLNEKLFFGSGTQLSVL.